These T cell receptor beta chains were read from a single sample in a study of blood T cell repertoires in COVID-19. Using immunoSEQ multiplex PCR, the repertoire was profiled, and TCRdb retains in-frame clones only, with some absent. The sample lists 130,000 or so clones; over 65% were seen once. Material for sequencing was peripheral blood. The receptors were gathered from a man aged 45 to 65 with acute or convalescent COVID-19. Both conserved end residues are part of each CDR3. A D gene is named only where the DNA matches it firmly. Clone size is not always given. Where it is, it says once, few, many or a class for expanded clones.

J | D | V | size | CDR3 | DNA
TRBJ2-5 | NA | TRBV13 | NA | CASSLPGSGTQYF | TGTGCCAGCAGCTTACCGGGGAGCGGGACCCAGTACTTC
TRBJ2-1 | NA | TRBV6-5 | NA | CASNGDRSSYNEQFF | TGTGCCAGCAATGGAGACAGGTCATCCTACAATGAGCAGTTCTTC
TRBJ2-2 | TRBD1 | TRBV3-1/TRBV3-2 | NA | CASSQGGQGKTGELFF | TGTGCCAGCAGCCAAGGGGGACAGGGGAAAACCGGGGAGCTGTTTTTT
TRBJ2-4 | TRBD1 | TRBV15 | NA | CATSARTGGVAYF | TGTGCCACCAGCGCCCGGACAGGGGGTGTGGCGTACTTC
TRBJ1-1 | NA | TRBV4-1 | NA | CASSQEEIPGTEAFF | TGCGCCAGCAGCCAGGAGGAGATCCCGGGGACTGAAGCTTTCTTT
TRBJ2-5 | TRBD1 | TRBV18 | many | CASSPETGEETQYF | TGTGCCAGCTCACCCGAGACAGGGGAGGAGACCCAGTACTTC
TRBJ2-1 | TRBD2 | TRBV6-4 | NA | CASSPGTNNEQFF | TGTGCCAGCAGCCCCGGGACTAACAATGAGCAGTTCTTC
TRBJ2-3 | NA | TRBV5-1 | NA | CASSLDLGTDTQYF | TGCGCCAGCAGCTTGGATCTAGGCACAGATACGCAGTATTTT
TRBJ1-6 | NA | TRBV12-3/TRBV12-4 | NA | CASSWPNSPLHF | TGTGCCAGCAGTTGGCCGAATTCACCCCTCCACTTT
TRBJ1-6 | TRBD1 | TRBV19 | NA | CASATGNSNNSPLHF | TGTGCCAGTGCGACAGGGAATTCTAATAATTCACCCCTCCACTTT
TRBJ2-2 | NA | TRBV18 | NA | CASSPVWLRVGAGELFF | TGTGCCAGCTCACCGGTATGGCTGCGAGTCGGGGCCGGGGAGCTGTTTTTT
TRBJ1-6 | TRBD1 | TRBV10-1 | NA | CARTTGEKVSYNSPLHF | TGCGCCAGAACCACAGGGGAGAAAGTATCCTATAATTCACCCCTCCACTTT
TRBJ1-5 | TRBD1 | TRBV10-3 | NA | CAISELRVDFSRTGVNQPQHF | TGTGCCATCAGTGAATTACGGGTAGATTTTTCCAGGACAGGGGTGAATCAGCCCCAGCATTTT
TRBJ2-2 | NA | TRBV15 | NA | CATRAVEYTGELFF | TGTGCCACTCGCGCCGTGGAGTACACCGGGGAGCTGTTTTTT
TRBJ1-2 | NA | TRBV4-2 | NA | CASSQDSTGGYTF | TGTGCCAGCAGCCAAGATTCAACAGGAGGCTACACCTTC
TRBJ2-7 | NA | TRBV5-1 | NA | CASRRDGPYEQYF | TGCGCCAGCAGGCGGGACGGACCCTACGAGCAGTACTTC
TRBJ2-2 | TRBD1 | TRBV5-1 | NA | CASRPPGQGDVGELFF | TGCGCCAGCAGGCCCCCGGGACAGGGGGACGTCGGGGAGCTGTTTTTT
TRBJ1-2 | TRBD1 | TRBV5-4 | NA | CASSLGVGTGAVYGYTF | TGTGCCAGCAGCTTGGGGGTGGGGACAGGGGCGGTTTATGGCTACACCTTC
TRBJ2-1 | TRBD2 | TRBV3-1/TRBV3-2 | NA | CASSRGGGTNEQFF | TGTGCCAGCAGCCGGGGCGGGGGGACCAATGAGCAGTTCTTC
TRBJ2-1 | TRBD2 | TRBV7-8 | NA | CASSPTSPGGHNEQFF | TGTGCCAGCAGCCCCACTTCCCCGGGGGGACACAATGAGCAGTTCTTC
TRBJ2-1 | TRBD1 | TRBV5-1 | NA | CASSLLPQGASYNEQFF | TGCGCCAGCAGCTTGCTCCCACAGGGGGCCTCCTACAATGAGCAGTTCTTC
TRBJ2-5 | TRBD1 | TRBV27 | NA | CASSYRGTAQETQYF | TGTGCCAGCAGTTACCGTGGGACAGCTCAAGAGACCCAGTACTTC
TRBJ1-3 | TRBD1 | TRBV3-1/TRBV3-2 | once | CASRLTGVGNTIYF | TGTGCCAGCAGACTCACAGGGGTTGGAAACACCATATATTTT
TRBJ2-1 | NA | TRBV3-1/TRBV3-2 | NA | CASSQDGQSSRVF | TGTGCCAGCAGCCAAGATGGTCAAAGTTCCAGGGTCTTC
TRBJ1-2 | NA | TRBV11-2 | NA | CASSQAFEYGYTF | TGTGCCAGCAGCCAAGCCTTTGAGTATGGCTACACCTTC
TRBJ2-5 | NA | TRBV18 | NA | CASSTSSGVIQETQYF | TGTGCCAGCTCAACTTCCTCCGGGGTAATCCAAGAGACCCAGTACTTC
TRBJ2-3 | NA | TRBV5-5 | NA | CASSLVENTQYF | TGTGCCAGCAGCTTGGTGGAGAATACGCAGTATTTT
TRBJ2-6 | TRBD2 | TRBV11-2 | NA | CASSASLTREGFVNVLTF | TGTGCCAGCAGCGCTTCTCTAACCAGGGAGGGGTTCGTCAACGTCCTGACTTTC
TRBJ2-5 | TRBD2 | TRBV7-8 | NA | CASSEPVSGGIWETQYF | TGTGCCAGCAGCGAACCGGTTAGCGGGGGGATCTGGGAGACCCAGTACTTC
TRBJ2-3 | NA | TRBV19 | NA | CASSLRQDSTDTQYF | TGTGCCAGTAGTCTTCGACAGGACAGCACAGATACGCAGTATTTT
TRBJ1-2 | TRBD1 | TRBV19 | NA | CASHDRVTYGYTF | TGTGCCAGTCACGACAGGGTAACCTATGGCTACACCTTC
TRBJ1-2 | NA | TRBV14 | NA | CASSEDLFYGYTF | TGTGCCAGCAGCGAGGATCTCTTCTATGGCTACACCTTC
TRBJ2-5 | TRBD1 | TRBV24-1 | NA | CATSDSRDRTYQETQYF | TGTGCCACCAGTGACTCCAGGGACAGGACGTACCAAGAGACCCAGTACTTC
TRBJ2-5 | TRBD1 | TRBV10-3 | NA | CAISESTGEETQYF | TGTGCCATCAGTGAGTCGACAGGGGAAGAGACCCAGTACTTC
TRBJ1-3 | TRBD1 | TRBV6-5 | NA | CASSVGQSGVVDYF | TGTGCCAGCAGCGTGGGACAGTCGGGGGTCGTGGACTATTTT
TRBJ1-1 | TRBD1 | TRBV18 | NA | CASSPTGTGAEAFF | TGTGCCAGCTCCCCGACAGGGACAGGAGCTGAAGCTTTCTTT
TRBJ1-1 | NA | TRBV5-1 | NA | CASSPGHLNTEAFF | TGCGCCAGCAGCCCGGGACACCTGAACACTGAAGCTTTCTTT
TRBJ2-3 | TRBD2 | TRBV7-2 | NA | CASRAGLTSTDTQYF | TGTGCCAGCAGAGCGGGACTAACGAGCACAGATACGCAGTATTTT
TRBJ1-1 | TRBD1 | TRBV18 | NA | CASFRDRGDTEAFF | TGTGCCAGCTTCCGGGACAGGGGCGACACTGAAGCTTTCTTT
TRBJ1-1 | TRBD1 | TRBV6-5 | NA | CASRDEGQMNTEAFF | TGTGCCAGCAGGGACGAGGGACAGATGAACACTGAAGCTTTCTTT
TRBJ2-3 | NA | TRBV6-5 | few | CASSYSPSTDTQYF | TGTGCCAGTTCCTATTCCCCTAGCACAGATACGCAGTATTTT
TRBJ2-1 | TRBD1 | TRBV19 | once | CASSIPGQGYNEQFF | TGTGCCAGTAGTATTCCGGGACAGGGGTACAATGAGCAGTTCTTC
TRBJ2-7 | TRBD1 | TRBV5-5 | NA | CASRGQGSSYEQYF | TGTGCCAGCAGGGGACAGGGGAGCTCCTACGAGCAGTACTTC
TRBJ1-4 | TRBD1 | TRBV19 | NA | CASSIVYGQGNEKLFF | TGTGCCAGTAGTATTGTTTATGGACAGGGAAATGAAAAACTGTTTTTT
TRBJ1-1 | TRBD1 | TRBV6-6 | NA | CASSLLPGGMVNTEAFF | TGTGCCAGCAGTCTACTACCAGGGGGCATGGTGAACACTGAAGCTTTCTTT
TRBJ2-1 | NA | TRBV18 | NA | CASSPKLQADDEQFF | TGTGCCAGCTCACCAAAGCTACAGGCGGACGATGAGCAGTTCTTC
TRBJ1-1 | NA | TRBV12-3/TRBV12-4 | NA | CASSLVYRAEAFF | TGTGCCAGCAGTTTAGTCTATCGCGCTGAAGCTTTCTTT
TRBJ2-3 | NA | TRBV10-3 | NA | CAISEGRGDTQYF | TGTGCCATCAGTGAGGGTAGGGGGGATACGCAGTATTTT
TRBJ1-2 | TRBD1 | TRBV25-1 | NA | CASRKQGAHGYTF | TGTGCCAGCAGGAAACAGGGGGCCCACGGCTACACCTTC
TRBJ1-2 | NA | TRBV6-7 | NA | CASRRQVRGYTF | TGTGCCAGCAGGAGACAGGTCCGTGGCTACACCTTC
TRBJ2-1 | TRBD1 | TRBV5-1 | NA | CASSLTTGDTNEQFF | TGCGCCAGCAGCTTGACGACAGGGGATACAAATGAGCAGTTCTTC
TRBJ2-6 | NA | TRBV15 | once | CATSRDREGGANVLTF | TGTGCCACCAGCAGGGACAGGGAGGGTGGGGCCAACGTCCTGACTTTC
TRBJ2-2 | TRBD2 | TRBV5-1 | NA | CASSGDTSGTGELFF | TGCGCCAGCAGCGGAGACACTAGCGGAACCGGGGAGCTGTTTTTT
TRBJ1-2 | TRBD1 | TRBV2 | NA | CASIGTGNYGYTF | TGTGCCAGCATTGGGACAGGAAACTATGGCTACACCTTC
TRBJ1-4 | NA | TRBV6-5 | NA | CASSWAGRGKLFF | TGTGCCAGCAGTTGGGCAGGGAGGGGAAAACTGTTTTTT